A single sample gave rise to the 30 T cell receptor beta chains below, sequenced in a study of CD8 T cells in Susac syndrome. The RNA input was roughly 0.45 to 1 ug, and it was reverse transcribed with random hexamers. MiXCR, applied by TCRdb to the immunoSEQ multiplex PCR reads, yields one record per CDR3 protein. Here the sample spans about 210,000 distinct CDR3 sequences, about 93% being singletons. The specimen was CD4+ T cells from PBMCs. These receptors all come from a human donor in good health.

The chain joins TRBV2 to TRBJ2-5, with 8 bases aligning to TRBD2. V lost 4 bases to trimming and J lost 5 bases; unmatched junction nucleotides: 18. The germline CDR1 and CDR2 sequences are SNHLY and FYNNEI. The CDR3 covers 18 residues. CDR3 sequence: CASSAQEDTGGPWETQYF. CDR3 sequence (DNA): TGTGCCAGCAGTGCCCAGGAAGACACGGGGGGGCCGTGGGAGACCCAGTACTTC.

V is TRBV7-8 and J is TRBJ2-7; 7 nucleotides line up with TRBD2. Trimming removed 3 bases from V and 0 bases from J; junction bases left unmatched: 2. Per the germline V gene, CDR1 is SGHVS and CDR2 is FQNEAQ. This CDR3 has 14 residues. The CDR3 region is CASSFGGSSYEQYF. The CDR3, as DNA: TGTGCCAGCAGCTTCGGCGGGAGCTCCTACGAGCAGTACTTC.

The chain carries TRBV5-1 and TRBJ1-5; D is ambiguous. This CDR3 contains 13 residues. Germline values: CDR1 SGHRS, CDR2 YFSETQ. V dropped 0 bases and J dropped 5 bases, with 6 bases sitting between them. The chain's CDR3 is CASSLVGDQPQHF. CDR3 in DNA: TGCGCCAGCAGCTTGGTGGGAGATCAGCCCCAGCATTTT.

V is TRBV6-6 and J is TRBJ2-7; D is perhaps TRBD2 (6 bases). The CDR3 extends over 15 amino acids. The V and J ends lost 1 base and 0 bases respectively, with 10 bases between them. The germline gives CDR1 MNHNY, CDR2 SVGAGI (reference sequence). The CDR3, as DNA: TGTGCCAGCAGTTACTTCGGGGGTACCTCCTACGAGCAGTACTTC. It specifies CASSYFGGTSYEQYF.

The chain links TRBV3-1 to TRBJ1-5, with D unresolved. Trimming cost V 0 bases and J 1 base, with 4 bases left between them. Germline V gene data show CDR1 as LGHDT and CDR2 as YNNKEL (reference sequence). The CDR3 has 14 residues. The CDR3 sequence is CASSQDRSNQPQHF. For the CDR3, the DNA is TGTGCCAGCAGCCAAGACAGGAGCAATCAGCCCCAGCATTTT.

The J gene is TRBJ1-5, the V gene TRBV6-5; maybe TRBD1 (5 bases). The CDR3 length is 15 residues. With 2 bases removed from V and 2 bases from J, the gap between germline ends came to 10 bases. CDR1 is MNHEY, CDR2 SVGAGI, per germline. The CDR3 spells CASSYGGRRNQPQHF. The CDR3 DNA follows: TGTGCCAGCAGTTACGGGGGACGGCGCAATCAGCCCCAGCATTTT.

CDR3 sequence reads: CAISPTGENTEAFF. The CDR3, as DNA: TGTGCCATCAGCCCAACGGGGGAGAACACTGAAGCTTTCTTT. The V call is TRBV10-3, the J call TRBJ1-1; D perhaps matches TRBD1 (5 bases). Germline V gives CDR1 ENHRY, CDR2 SYGVKD. The CDR3 extends over 14 amino acids. V dropped 6 bases and J dropped 1 base, with 12 bases sitting between them.

For the CDR3, the DNA is TGTGCCACCAGCAGAGACCGAAGTTTCAGGGTTGGCTCTGGAAACACCATATATTTT. This sequence encodes CATSRDRSFRVGSGNTIYF. The chain recombines TRBV15 with TRBJ1-3; D is possibly TRBD1 (5 bases). V dropped 0 bases and J dropped 0 bases, with 18 bases sitting between them. This CDR3 is built from 19 residues. The germline V gene has CDR1 LNHNV and CDR2 YYDKDF (reference sequence).

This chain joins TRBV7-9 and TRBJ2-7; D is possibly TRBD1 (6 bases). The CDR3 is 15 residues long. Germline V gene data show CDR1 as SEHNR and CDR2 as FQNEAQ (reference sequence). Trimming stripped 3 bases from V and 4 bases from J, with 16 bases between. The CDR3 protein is CASSFSRDIHYEQYF. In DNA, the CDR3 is TGTGCCAGCAGCTTTTCCCGGGACATACATTACGAGCAGTACTTC.

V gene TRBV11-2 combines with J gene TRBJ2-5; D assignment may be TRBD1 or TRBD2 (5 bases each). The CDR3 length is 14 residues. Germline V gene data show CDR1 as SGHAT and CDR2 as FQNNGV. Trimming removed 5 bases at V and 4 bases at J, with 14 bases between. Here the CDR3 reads CASSPGRRRETQYF. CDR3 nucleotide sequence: TGTGCCAGCAGCCCAGGGAGAAGGAGAGAGACCCAGTACTTC.

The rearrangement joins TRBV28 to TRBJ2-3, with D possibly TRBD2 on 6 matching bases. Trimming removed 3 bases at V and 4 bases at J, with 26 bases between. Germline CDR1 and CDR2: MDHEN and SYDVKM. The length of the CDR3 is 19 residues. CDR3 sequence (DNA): TGTGCCAGCAGTTTTCGAACCGTTCGGGACTCACGGCCCCCAGATACGCAGTATTTT. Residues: CASSFRTVRDSRPPDTQYF.

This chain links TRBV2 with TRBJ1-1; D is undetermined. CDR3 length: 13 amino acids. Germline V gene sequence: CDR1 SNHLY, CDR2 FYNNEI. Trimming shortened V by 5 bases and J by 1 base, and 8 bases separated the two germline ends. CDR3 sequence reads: CASSTTQNTEAFF. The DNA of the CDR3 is TGTGCCAGCAGTACCACTCAGAACACTGAAGCTTTCTTT.

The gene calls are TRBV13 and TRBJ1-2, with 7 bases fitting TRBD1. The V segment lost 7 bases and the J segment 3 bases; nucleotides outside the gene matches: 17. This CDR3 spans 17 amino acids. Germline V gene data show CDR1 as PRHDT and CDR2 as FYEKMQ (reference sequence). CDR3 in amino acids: CASIPWNRGARDYGYTF. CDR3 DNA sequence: TGTGCCAGCATCCCTTGGAACAGGGGCGCGCGTGACTATGGCTACACCTTC.

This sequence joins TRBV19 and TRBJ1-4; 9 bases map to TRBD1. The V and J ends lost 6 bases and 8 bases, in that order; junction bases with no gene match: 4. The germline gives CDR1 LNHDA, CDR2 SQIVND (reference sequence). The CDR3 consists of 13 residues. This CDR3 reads CASRRQGVEKLFF. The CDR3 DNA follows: TGTGCCAGTAGAAGACAGGGGGTAGAAAAACTGTTTTTT.

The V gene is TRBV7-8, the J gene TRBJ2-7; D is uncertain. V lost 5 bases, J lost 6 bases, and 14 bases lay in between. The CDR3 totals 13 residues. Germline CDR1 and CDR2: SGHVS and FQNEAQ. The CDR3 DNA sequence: TGTGCCAGCAGCCCGGTTGGGGTTTTCGAGCAGTACGTC. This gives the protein CASSPVGVFEQYV.

The CDR3 protein is CASSPRGSRADTEAFF. In DNA, the CDR3 is TGTGCCAGCAGCCCCAGGGGCTCCCGGGCGGACACTGAAGCTTTCTTT. V and J are TRBV11-3 and TRBJ1-1, with D possibly matching TRBD1 (6 bases). This CDR3 has 16 residues. The ends were cut back, 5 bases at V and 3 bases at J, with 19 bases in the middle. Germline assignment: CDR1 SGHNT and CDR2 YENEEA.

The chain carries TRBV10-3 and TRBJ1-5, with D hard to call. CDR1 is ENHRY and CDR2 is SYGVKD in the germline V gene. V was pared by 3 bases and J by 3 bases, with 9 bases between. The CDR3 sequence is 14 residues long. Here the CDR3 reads CAISEGQNNQPQHF. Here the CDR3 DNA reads TGTGCCATCAGTGAAGGGCAGAACAATCAGCCCCAGCATTTT.

The CDR3 DNA is TGTGCCAGCAGCTTAGTGGGGACAGGGGTCGGGGAGACCCAGTACTTC. Residues: CASSLVGTGVGETQYF. The genes are TRBV11-2 and TRBJ2-5; 10 bases fit TRBD1. V was clipped by 1 base and J by 5 bases; unmatched bases: 7. The CDR3 spans 16 residues. Germline CDR1 reads SGHAT; CDR2 reads FQNNGV.

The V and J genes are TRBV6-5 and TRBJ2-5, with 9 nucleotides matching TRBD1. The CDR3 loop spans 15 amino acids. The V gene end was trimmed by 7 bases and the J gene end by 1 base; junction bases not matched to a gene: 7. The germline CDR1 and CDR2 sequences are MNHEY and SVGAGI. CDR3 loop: CASINRDRVQETQYF. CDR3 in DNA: TGTGCCAGCATAAACCGGGACAGGGTCCAAGAGACCCAGTACTTC.

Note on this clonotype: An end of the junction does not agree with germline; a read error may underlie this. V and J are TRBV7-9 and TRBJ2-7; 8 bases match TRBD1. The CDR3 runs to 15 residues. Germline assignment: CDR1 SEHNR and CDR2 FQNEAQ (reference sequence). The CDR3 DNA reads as TGTGCCAGCACCTTAGGGGGGACAGGAGACTACGAGCAGTACTTC. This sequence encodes CASTLGGTGDYEQYF. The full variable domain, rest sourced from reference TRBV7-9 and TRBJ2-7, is DTGVSQNPRHKITKRGQNVTFRCDPISEHNRLYWYRQTLGQGPEFLTYFQNEAQLEKSRLLSDRFSAERPKGSFSTLEIQRTEQGDSAMYLCASTLGGTGDYEQYFGPGTRLTVT.

The CDR3 sequence is CASSSDRTTGELFF. The CDR3 coding sequence is TGTGCCAGCAGCTCGGACAGGACCACCGGGGAGCTGTTTTTT. The gene calls are TRBV7-2 and TRBJ2-2; 7 positions match TRBD1. The germline gives CDR1 SGHTA, CDR2 FQGNSA. There are 14 residues in the CDR3. The V gene end was trimmed by 4 bases and the J gene end by 4 bases; junction bases not matched to a gene: 3.

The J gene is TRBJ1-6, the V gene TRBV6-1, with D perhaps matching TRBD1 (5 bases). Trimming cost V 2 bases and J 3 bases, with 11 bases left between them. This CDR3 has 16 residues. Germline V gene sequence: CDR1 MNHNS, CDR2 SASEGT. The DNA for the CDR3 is TGTGCCAGCAGTGAACCCCGACAGTTCTATAATTCACCCCTCCACTTT. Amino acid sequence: CASSEPRQFYNSPLHF.

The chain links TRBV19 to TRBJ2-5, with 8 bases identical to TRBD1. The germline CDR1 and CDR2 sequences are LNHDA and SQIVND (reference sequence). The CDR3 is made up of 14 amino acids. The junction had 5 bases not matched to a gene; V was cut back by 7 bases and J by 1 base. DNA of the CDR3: TGTGCCAGTACCGATACAGGGGGCCAAGAGACCCAGTACTTC. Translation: CASTDTGGQETQYF.

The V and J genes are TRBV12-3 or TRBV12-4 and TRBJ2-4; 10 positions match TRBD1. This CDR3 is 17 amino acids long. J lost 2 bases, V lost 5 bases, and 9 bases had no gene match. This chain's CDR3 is CASSPRTGGRTKNIQYF. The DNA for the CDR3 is TGTGCCAGCAGTCCCCGGACAGGGGGGAGAACCAAAAACATTCAGTACTTC.

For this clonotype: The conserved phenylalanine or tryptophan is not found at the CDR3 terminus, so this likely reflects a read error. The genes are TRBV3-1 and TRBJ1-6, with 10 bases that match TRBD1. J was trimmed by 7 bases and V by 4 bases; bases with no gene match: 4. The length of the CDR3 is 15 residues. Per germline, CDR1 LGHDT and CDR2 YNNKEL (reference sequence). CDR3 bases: TGTGCCAGCAGCCGCGGACAGGGGGACAATTCACCCCTCCACCTT. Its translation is CASSRGQGDNSPLHL.

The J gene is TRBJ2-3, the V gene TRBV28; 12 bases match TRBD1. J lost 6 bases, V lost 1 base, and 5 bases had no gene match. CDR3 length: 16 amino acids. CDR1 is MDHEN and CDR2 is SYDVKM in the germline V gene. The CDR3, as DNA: TGTGCCAGCAGTTTATCGGTGGGACAGGGGGCCGATACGCAGTATTTT. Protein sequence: CASSLSVGQGADTQYF.

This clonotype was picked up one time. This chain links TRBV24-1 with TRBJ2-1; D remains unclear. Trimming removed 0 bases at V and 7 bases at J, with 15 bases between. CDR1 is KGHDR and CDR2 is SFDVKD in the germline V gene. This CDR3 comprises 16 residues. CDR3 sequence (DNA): TGTGCCACCAGTGATTTGCGATCCTTCGGGCTTAATGAGCAGTTCTTC. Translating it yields CATSDLRSFGLNEQFF.

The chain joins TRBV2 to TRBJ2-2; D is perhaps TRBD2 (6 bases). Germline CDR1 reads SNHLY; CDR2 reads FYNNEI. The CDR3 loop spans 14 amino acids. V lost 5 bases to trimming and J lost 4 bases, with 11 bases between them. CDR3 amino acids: CASSPGTFTGELFF. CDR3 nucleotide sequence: TGTGCCAGCAGTCCCGGGACTTTCACCGGGGAGCTGTTTTTT.

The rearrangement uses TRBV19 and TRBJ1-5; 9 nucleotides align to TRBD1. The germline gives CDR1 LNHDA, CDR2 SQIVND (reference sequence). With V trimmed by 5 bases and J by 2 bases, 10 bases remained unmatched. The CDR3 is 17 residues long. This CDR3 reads CASSPLQGASGNQPQHF. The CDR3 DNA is TGTGCCAGTAGTCCCTTACAGGGGGCGTCTGGCAATCAGCCCCAGCATTTT.

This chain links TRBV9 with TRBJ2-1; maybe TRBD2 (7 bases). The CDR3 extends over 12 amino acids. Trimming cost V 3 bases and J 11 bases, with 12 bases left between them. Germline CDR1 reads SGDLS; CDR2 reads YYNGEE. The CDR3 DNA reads TGTGCCAGCAGCGAGGGGGGGAGAAAGCAGTTCTTC. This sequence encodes CASSEGGRKQFF. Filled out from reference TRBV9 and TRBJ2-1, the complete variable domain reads DSGVTQTPKHLITATGQRVTLRCSPRSGDLSVYWYQQSLDQGLQFLIQYYNGEERAKGNILERFSAQQFPDLHSELNLSSLELGDSALYFCASSEGGRKQFFGPGTRLTVL.